This entry concerns a single TCR beta chain. The antigen remains undetermined. This sample was taken from a study of radiation and T cells in renal cell carcinoma. Stated time point: baseline pretreatment blood. This sample's treatment: 15 Gy SBRT to primary tumor, nephrectomy 4 weeks later. After SBRT, blood was collected at 2 and 4 weeks, plus baseline. Study outcomes and limitations: Without pretreatment biopsies, baseline tumor clonotype presence was undetermined. In blood, top tumor clones expanded by 2 weeks, shrinking by 4.

Using immunoSEQ multiplex PCR, the repertoire was profiled, and TCRdb retains in-frame clones only, with some absent. Of 130,000 or so clones listed, roughly 83% are singletons. The receptor's source is a woman between 45 and 65 years old with renal cell carcinoma. Sample: blood, taken from a patient whose treatment included radiotherapy and nephrectomy.

The CDR3 region has the DNA TGTGCCAGCAGCGTAGGCCCACTAGCGGGGGGCACCGGGGAGCTGTTTTTT. This encodes CASSVGPLAGGTGELFF. The chain joins TRBV9 to TRBJ2-2, with TRBD2 matching over 12 bases. This CDR3 has 17 residues. Looked up from germline, CDR1 is SGDLS and CDR2 is YYNGEE. V lost 0 bases, J lost 4 bases, and 4 bases stayed unmatched. Full variable domain (rest looked up from reference TRBV9 and TRBJ2-2): DSGVTQTPKHLITATGQRVTLRCSPRSGDLSVYWYQQSLDQGLQFLIQYYNGEERAKGNILERFSAQQFPDLHSELNLSSLELGDSALYFCASSVGPLAGGTGELFFGEGSRLTVL.